Detailed here is one TCR beta chain. The data were taken from a study of shared clonotypes between healthy human individuals. Clones were sequenced by immunoSEQ multiplex PCR, and TCRdb holds only the in-frame ones, with some missing. The table lists about 300,000 clones, over 65% of them singletons. This CDR3 has 14 amino acids. Germline CDR1 is SGHVS and CDR2 is FNYEAQ. V was cut by 5 bases and J by 5 bases, with 15 bases left in between. This receptor was identified in a man under 40 in good health. The rearrangement links TRBV7-6 to TRBJ2-5; D ambiguous. Specimen: memory CD4+ T cells sorted from blood. Subset given: CD45RA-negative fraction. The CDR3 region has the DNA TGTGCCAGCAGCCCAAGGAGAGAACTGGAGACCCAGTACTTC. Translating gives CASSPRRELETQYF.